This T cell receptor (beta chain) originates from a study of blood T cell repertoires in COVID-19. Overall study context: From the United States, Italy and Spain came samples of acute and convalescent COVID-19. PBMCs, B-cell-depleted T cells, or T cells provided the cDNA or gDNA that made up the material.

This CDR3 has 14 amino acids. Looked up from germline, CDR1 is SGHDT and CDR2 is YYEEEE. Trimming removed 1 base from V and 1 base from J, with 7 bases in between. Original handling: Counts of nucleated cells, estimated from reference gene primer amplification, were obtained. TCRdb's table, derived via immunoSEQ multiplex PCR, lists solely in-frame clones and lacks some. For V, J and clone size, that table is used; D and trimming come from the DNA. Of tens of thousands of clones listed, around four fifths are singletons. Sequenced input: peripheral blood. The source of this sequence is a man at least 80 years old with active or convalescent COVID-19. The chain joins TRBV5-6 to TRBJ2-3; D is perhaps TRBD1 (5 bases). CDR3 residues: CASSLWGGTDTQYF. The CDR3 bases are TGTGCCAGCAGCTTGTGGGGCGGCACAGATACGCAGTATTTT.